This section outlines one T cell receptor beta chain sequence together with its context. This receptor's antigen is unknown. No per-base quality is available; no much larger clone lies one base away. Counted from cysteine to phenylalanine, this CDR3 has 15 amino acids. Only the CDR3 region is kept as DNA, spanning 45 bases read in frame from base 1. The germline V gene provides CDR1 MNHEY and CDR2 SVGAGI. A distance of 10 bases separates the germline ends of V and J, which lose 2 bases and 2 bases respectively. Peripheral blood CD8+ and CD4+ T cells from healthy donors, Susac syndrome patients and multiple sclerosis patients were profiled by high-throughput TCR beta sequencing. Recently defined diagnostic criteria for definite or probable disease were met by the Susac syndrome patients. CD8+ TEMRA cells were enriched by FACS, while bulk CD8+ and CD4+ T cells were purified by magnetic negative isolation. Blood was drawn into EDTA tubes, processed within 24 hours, and PBMCs were isolated by density gradient centrifugation. PBMCs destined for TCR sequencing were cryopreserved in liquid nitrogen and later thawed in a 37 °C water bath. The sorted or isolated CD4+, CD8+ and CD8+ TEMRA cells had a purity of 90% or higher.

RNA was extracted using the RNeasy kit, and roughly 0.45 to 1 microgram was reverse transcribed with random hexamers. The immunoSEQ multiplex PCR assay, which covers 54 Vbeta and 13 Jbeta segments, was used to amplify TCR beta CDR3 regions. To correct PCR amplification bias, a synthetic template baseline was used for both primer optimization and computational correction. The study's processing was this. Reads were annotated to V, D and J genes according to IMGT and were analyzed with immunoSEQ Analyzer, with only productive sequences retained. Clonality was calculated as one minus the Shannon entropy normalized by log2 of the number of productive unique sequences. For each patient and control, public and private clones were evaluated within the 100 most prevalent clones. Clones were defined as Susac-specific if absent from the healthy and MS cohorts, from more than 900 published viral clones and from other ImmuneACCESS disease sequences. The public reads were quality trimmed at Q25 with fastp and then assembled into clones with MiXCR by TCRdb, keeping productive beta chains. Merged by CDR3 protein, the rows form single entries marked with the most common genes and DNA. These V and J calls are TCRdb output, not the study's own analysis. The sample table holds approximately 190,000 distinct CDR3 sequences, of which over 75% were seen once. The ten largest make up approximately 0.09% of the sample.

This record belongs to a study of CD8 T cells in Susac syndrome (dated by TCRdb to 2018 to 2020). Broadly, across the study: Among the sequenced Susac syndrome patients, six had clinically active disease and fewer than ten were in clinical remission. The study used repertoire sequencing to test whether antigen drove CD8+ T cell activation and differentiation in Susac syndrome. At blood withdrawal, Susac syndrome patients were therapy-naive, treated with corticosteroids (with IVIg additionally given to some), or treated with IVIg alone. General conclusions and limits of the study: No clonal expansion was detected in the CD4+ T cell repertoire of Susac syndrome patients. The number of individuals in the TCR sequencing and HLA analysis was acknowledged as relatively small.

The material sequenced was CD4+ T cells from PBMCs. The chain employs TRBV6-5 and TRBJ2-1; the D element could tentatively be TRBD1 or TRBD2, as 5 bases agree for each. The receptor's source is a human donor with Susac syndrome. The CDR3 corresponds to CASSYGDVAYNEQFF. The sequenced DNA is TGTGCCAGCAGTTACGGGGACGTGGCCTACAATGAGCAGTTCTTC.